This T cell receptor beta chain was documented in a study of blood T cell repertoires in COVID-19. Study-level background: PBMCs, B-cell-depleted T cells, or T cells were the source of the cDNA or gDNA that made up the material.

The assay was immunoSEQ multiplex PCR, and TCRdb's table has in-frame clones only and misses some. The sample has about 130,000 clones, less than 85% seen once. Germline CDR1 and CDR2: SNHLY and FYNNEI. The CDR3 covers 16 residues. V shed 7 bases, J shed 0 bases, and the junction held 6 bases outside the gene matches. There are a few counts of this clone. Sequencing input: peripheral blood. This chain joins TRBV2 and TRBJ1-6; 7 bases map to TRBD1. This receptor was taken from a woman of 80 years or more with acute or convalescent COVID-19. The CDR3 nucleotides are TGTGCCAGCATGGAGGGGGCCTACTCCTATAATTCACCCCTCCACTTT. Protein: CASMEGAYSYNSPLHF. Full variable domain (remainder filled in from reference TRBV2 and TRBJ1-6): EPEVTQTPSHQVTQMGQEVILRCVPISNHLYFYWYRQILGQKVEFLVSFYNNEISEKSEIFDDQFSVERPDGSNFTLKIRSTKLEDSAMYFCASMEGAYSYNSPLHFGNGTRLTVT.